This note documents a single T cell receptor (beta chain) sequence. This entry is derived from a study of cytomegalovirus exposure and HLA in healthy donors. The repertoire was sequenced with immunoSEQ multiplex PCR; TCRdb's copy has only in-frame clones and lacks some. The table lists around 300,000 clones, 70% to 90% of them singletons, with about 0.85% in the top ten. Germline CDR1 is SGHRS and CDR2 is YFSETQ. V was clipped by 3 bases and J by 2 bases, with 10 bases between them. This CDR3 contains 14 residues. The TCR was taken from a woman aged 18 to 35 in good health and CMV-seronegative. This chain joins TRBV5-1 and TRBJ2-3; D possibly corresponds to TRBD1 (6 bases). Specimen: PBMCs. The CDR3 coding sequence is TGCGCCAGCAGCTCCGGGACACCCACAGATACGCAGTATTTT. This sequence encodes CASSSGTPTDTQYF.